The 21 T cell receptor beta chains below come from one sample, sequenced in a study of blood T cell repertoires in COVID-19 (dated by TCRdb to between 2020 and 2021). Libraries were made using the immunoSEQ multiplex PCR assay. Sourced from immuneACCESS, this table was stored by TCRdb with only in-frame sequences that have V and J called. A share of the clones is absent; for the studies checked, an unresolved V gene accounts for under half, and the remainder has no known explanation. Within this sample are around 150,000 clones, with approximately 80% of them counted one time only. Jointly, the top ten make up about 5.2% of the sample. The sample was PBMCs or T cells enriched from blood (not recorded which). These receptors all stem from a man between 65 and 79 years old who had been exposed to COVID-19.

This clone was seen many times. V is TRBV5-1 and J is TRBJ1-1, with a possible D match to TRBD1 (5 bases). V was clipped by 4 bases and J by 0 bases, with 10 bases between them. From germline, CDR1 is SGHRS and CDR2 YFSETQ. The CDR3 has 14 residues. The DNA for the CDR3 is TGCGCCAGCAGCGGCGGGACGGTGAACACTGAAGCTTTCTTT. This translates into CASSGGTVNTEAFF. Based on the CDR3 plus reference TRBV5-1 and TRBJ1-1, the full variable domain is KAGVTQTPRYLIKTRGQQVTLSCSPISGHRSVSWYQQTPGQGLQFLFEYFSETQRNKGNFPGRFSGRQFSNSRSEMNVSTLELGDSALYLCASSGGTVNTEAFFGQGTRLTVV.

This clone was detected only a few times. The chain has TRBV6-5 and TRBJ2-3; 7 nucleotides align to TRBD1. The germline CDR1 and CDR2 sequences are MNHEY and SVGAGI. The V gene end was trimmed by 8 bases and the J gene end by 1 base; junction bases not matched to a gene: 6. This CDR3 has 14 amino acids. CDR3 DNA sequence: TGTGCCAGCGGACAGGCCTCTGGCACAGATACGCAGTATTTT. The encoded protein is CASGQASGTDTQYF.

The rearrangement links TRBV3-1 (or the pseudogene TRBV3-2) to TRBJ1-3; 10 bases are shared with TRBD1. V dropped 6 bases and J dropped 2; count of bases not matched to a gene: 13. Germline V gene data show CDR1 as LGHDT and CDR2 as YNNKEL (reference sequence). CDR3 length equals 18 residues. This CDR3 reads CASSTGTGDFVTGNTIYF. For the CDR3, the DNA is TGTGCCAGCAGTACCGGGACAGGGGATTTCGTCACTGGAAACACCATATATTTT.

V gene TRBV5-4 combines with J gene TRBJ1-2, with unresolved D. V was clipped by 4 bases and J by 4 bases, with 14 bases between them. Germline CDR1 SGHNT, CDR2 YYREEE (reference sequence). This CDR3 contains 14 residues. CDR3 coding DNA: TGTGCCAGCAGCGCAACGGGGTCTGCCTATGGCTACACCTTC. This sequence encodes CASSATGSAYGYTF.

V gene TRBV11-2 combines with J gene TRBJ2-5, with 12 bases that match TRBD2. V was clipped by 2 bases and J by 1 base; unmatched bases: 8. Germline CDR1 and CDR2: SGHAT and FQNNGV. This CDR3 spans 18 amino acids. The CDR3 DNA sequence: TGTGCCAGCAGCTTATATTCTAGCGGGAGGGCCGTCCAAGAGACCCAGTACTTC. Protein sequence: CASSLYSSGRAVQETQYF.

A single count supports this clone. This chain uses TRBV4-3 with TRBJ1-5, with 7 positions matching TRBD1. The CDR3 sequence is 14 residues long. J was trimmed by 1 base and V by 4 bases; bases with no gene match: 1. Per germline, CDR1 LGHNA and CDR2 YSLEER. CDR3 coding DNA: TGCGCCAGCAGCCCGACAGGGAGCAATCAGCCCCAGCATTTT. This sequence encodes CASSPTGSNQPQHF.

The chain uses TRBV9 and TRBJ1-6; TRBD1 agrees at 7 bases. Unmatched junction bases numbered 3, after V lost 3 bases and J lost 0 bases. CDR3 length: 16 residues. Germline V gene sequence: CDR1 SGDLS, CDR2 YYNGEE. CDR3 sequence: CASSARDSSYNSPLHF. The CDR3 coding sequence is TGTGCCAGCAGCGCTCGGGACAGCTCCTATAATTCACCCCTCCACTTT.

This clone was seen only a few times. This rearrangement joins TRBV27 to TRBJ1-2; a possible D gene is TRBD1 (6 bases). Germline V CDR1 and CDR2: MNHEY, SMNVEV (reference sequence). The CDR3 sequence is 15 residues long. Trimming stripped 3 bases from V and 6 bases from J, with 17 bases between. CDR3 sequence reads: CASSLRAGQGHGYTF. In DNA, the CDR3 is TGTGCCAGCAGTTTGAGGGCCGGGCAGGGGCATGGCTACACCTTC.

V is TRBV3-1 (or the pseudogene TRBV3-2) and J is TRBJ2-7, with TRBD2 as a possible D gene (5 bases). Per germline, CDR1 LGHDT and CDR2 YNNKEL (reference sequence). V lost 8 bases and J lost 2, with 28 bases in between. The CDR3 loop spans 18 amino acids. The CDR3 region has the DNA TGTGCCAGCCCCGGAGGTGAAACGAGGTCTACAAAACCCTACGAGCAGTACTTC. Its translation is CASPGGETRSTKPYEQYF.

This chain uses TRBV10-1 with TRBJ2-5; 10 nucleotides line up with TRBD1. J gave up 3 bases and V 3 bases, and 4 bases lay outside the gene matches. CDR3 length: 15 amino acids. Germline V gives CDR1 WNHNN, CDR2 SYGVQD (reference sequence). CDR3 region: CASSDPGTGEETQYF. The CDR3 DNA is TGCGCCAGCAGTGATCCCGGGACAGGGGAAGAGACCCAGTACTTC.

This clone has more than one count but fewer than ten. The rearrangement links TRBV5-1 to TRBJ1-4; the match to TRBD1 covers 7 bases. Per germline, CDR1 SGHRS and CDR2 YFSETQ. V trimming: 0 bases; J trimming: 10 bases; junction bases outside the gene matches: 9. This CDR3 has 15 residues. The CDR3 sequence: CASSLAGQGDGKLFF. CDR3 nucleotides: TGCGCCAGCAGCTTGGCCGGGCAGGGGGATGGAAAACTGTTTTTT.

This chain uses TRBV6-5 with TRBJ1-2; a weak D match, TRBD1 (5 bases). From germline, CDR1 is MNHEY and CDR2 SVGAGI. The CDR3 contains 13 residues. V dropped 5 bases and J dropped 2 bases, with 9 bases sitting between them. The CDR3 DNA reads as TGTGCCAGCAGTCGGGGGGGGAACTATGGCTACACCTTC. Translation gives CASSRGGNYGYTF.

The V and J genes are TRBV12-3 or TRBV12-4 and TRBJ2-5; TRBD2 agrees at 7 bases. CDR3 length: 11 residues. V shed 5 bases and J 12 bases; nucleotides not matched to a gene: 6. CDR3 region: CASSRGLGKYF. The CDR3 DNA reads TGTGCCAGCAGTCGAGGACTAGGAAAGTACTTC.

The chain links TRBV19 to TRBJ2-1, with 12 bases fitting TRBD2. The CDR3 covers 16 residues. The junction had 13 bases not matched to a gene; V was cut back by 10 bases and J by 6 bases. Germline V CDR1 and CDR2: LNHDA, SQIVND (reference sequence). The CDR3 DNA reads as TGTGCCACTTCTAAAGGTCTAGCGGGGGGGCGCAATGAGCAGTTCTTC. Its translation is CATSKGLAGGRNEQFF.

The chain carries TRBV29-1 and TRBJ2-7; 7 positions agree with TRBD1. V was pared by 5 bases and J by 1 base, with 5 bases of the junction left unmatched. Germline loops: CDR1 SQVTM, CDR2 ANQGSEA. This CDR3 is built from 13 residues. The CDR3 DNA follows: TGCAGCGTTCCTGGGACAGCTTCCTACGAGCAGTACTTC. As protein: CSVPGTASYEQYF.

The V call is TRBV19, the J call TRBJ2-5, with TRBD1 matching over 7 bases. Trimming removed 2 bases from V and 5 bases from J; junction bases left unmatched: 5. The V gene's germline CDR1 is LNHDA and CDR2 SQIVND (reference sequence). This CDR3 is built from 14 residues. This CDR3 is CASSIKGAWETQYF. CDR3 coding DNA: TGTGCCAGTAGTATAAAGGGGGCGTGGGAGACCCAGTACTTC.

The rearrangement uses TRBV6-1 and TRBJ1-2; TRBD1 matches at 7 bases. J gave up 8 bases and V 1 base, and 4 bases lay outside the gene matches. This CDR3 is built from 13 residues. Germline loops: CDR1 MNHNS, CDR2 SASEGT. The CDR3 is CASSEDRGRGYTF. CDR3 bases: TGTGCCAGCAGTGAAGACAGGGGTCGGGGCTACACCTTC.

This chain links TRBV21-1 with TRBJ2-2; the table assigns TRBD2, which was not confirmed against the DNA. TRBV21-1 is an annotated pseudogene. The CDR3 consists of 14 residues. The CDR3 is CAPGREGDTGELFF. CDR3 bases: TGTGCCCCGGGAAGGGAGGGAGACACCGGGGAGCTGTTTTTT.

This clone was recorded only once. The chain combines TRBV4-2 with TRBJ2-7; D might be TRBD1 (6 bases). Germline V gene data show CDR1 as LGHNA and CDR2 as YNFKEQ. Trimming removed 3 bases from V and 3 bases from J, with 18 bases in between. This CDR3 region has 16 residues. The CDR3 protein is CASSQSFGQMYYEQYF. The DNA for the CDR3 is TGTGCCAGCAGCCAGTCTTTTGGACAGATGTACTACGAGCAGTACTTC.

This clone occurred a few times. This sequence joins TRBV4-1 and TRBJ1-2; D gene ambiguous. Trimming cost V 1 base and J 4 bases, with 7 bases left between them. The CDR3 covers 13 residues. Germline assignment: CDR1 MGHRA and CDR2 YSYEKL. The CDR3, as DNA: TGCGCCAGCAGCCAAGCCGGCGGCTATGGCTACACCTTC. Encoded protein: CASSQAGGYGYTF.

The rearrangement joins TRBV19 to TRBJ2-2, with TRBD1 matching over 8 bases. CDR3 length: 14 amino acids. V shed 7 bases, J shed 5 bases, and the junction held 6 bases outside the gene matches. Germline values: CDR1 LNHDA, CDR2 SQIVND (reference sequence). The CDR3 sequence: CASIYRGSTGELFF. The CDR3 coding sequence is TGTGCCAGTATTTACAGGGGGTCGACCGGGGAGCTGTTTTTT.